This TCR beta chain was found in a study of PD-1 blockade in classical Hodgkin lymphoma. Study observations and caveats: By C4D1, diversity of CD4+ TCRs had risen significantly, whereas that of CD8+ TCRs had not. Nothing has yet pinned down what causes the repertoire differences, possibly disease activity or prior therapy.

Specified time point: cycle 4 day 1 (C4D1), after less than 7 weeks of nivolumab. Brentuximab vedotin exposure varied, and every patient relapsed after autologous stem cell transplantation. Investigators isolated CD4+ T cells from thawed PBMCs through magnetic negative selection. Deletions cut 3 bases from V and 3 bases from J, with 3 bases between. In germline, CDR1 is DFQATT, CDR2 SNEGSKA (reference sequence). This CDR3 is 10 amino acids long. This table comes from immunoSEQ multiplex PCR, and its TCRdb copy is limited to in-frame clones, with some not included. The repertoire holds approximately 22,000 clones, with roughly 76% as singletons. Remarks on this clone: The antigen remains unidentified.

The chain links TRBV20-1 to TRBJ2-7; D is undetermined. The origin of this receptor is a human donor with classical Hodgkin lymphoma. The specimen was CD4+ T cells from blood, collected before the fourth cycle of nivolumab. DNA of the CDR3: TGCAGTGCTAGGAACTACGAGCAGTACTTC. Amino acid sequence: CSARNYEQYF.